These T cell receptor beta chains were read from a single sample in a study of T cells after yellow fever vaccination. TCRdb re-called the 5' RACE reads through MiXCR, storing one row per CDR3 protein. The data contain 95,000 to 150,000 distinct CDR3 sequences, 7.4% of them seen just once; the ten biggest clones take up roughly 2.6%. The sample consisted of CD4+ T cells sorted from PBMCs, taken approximately 11 days after the first yellow fever vaccination. These receptors all stem from a man younger than 35 who received the YFV17D yellow fever vaccine. CDR3s include the opening cysteine and the closing phenylalanine or tryptophan. The order of the fields is CDR3 length, V gene, J gene, clone size, D gene, CDR3 protein, CDR3 DNA. D genes are given only for firm matches. Clone size appears in some rows only: once, few, many, or a class for an expanded clone.

cdr3_length: 15
v_call: TRBV3-1
j_call: TRBJ2-4
clone_size: NA
d_call: NA
cdr3_aa: CASSPWRGAKNIQYF
cdr3_nt: TGTGCCAGCAGCCCGTGGCGGGGAGCCAAAAACATTCAGTACTTC

cdr3_length: 16
v_call: TRBV4-2
j_call: TRBJ2-3
clone_size: many
d_call: NA
cdr3_aa: CASSQGEGGVADTQYF
cdr3_nt: TGTGCCAGCAGCCAAGGGGAGGGGGGAGTAGCAGATACGCAGTATTTT

cdr3_length: 13
v_call: TRBV7-3
j_call: TRBJ2-7
clone_size: many
d_call: NA
cdr3_aa: CASSLYGTDEQYF
cdr3_nt: TGTGCCAGCAGCTTATACGGGACTGACGAGCAGTACTTC

cdr3_length: 14
v_call: TRBV19
j_call: TRBJ2-7
clone_size: NA
d_call: NA
cdr3_aa: CASSINPGAYEQYF
cdr3_nt: TGTGCCAGTAGTATTAACCCGGGGGCCTACGAGCAGTACTTC

cdr3_length: 15
v_call: TRBV12-3/TRBV12-4
j_call: TRBJ2-6
clone_size: medium-sized
d_call: TRBD1
cdr3_aa: CASRQGTAGANVLTF
cdr3_nt: TGTGCCAGCAGGCAAGGGACAGCTGGGGCCAACGTCCTGACTTTC

cdr3_length: 13
v_call: TRBV10-2
j_call: TRBJ2-7
clone_size: NA
d_call: NA
cdr3_aa: CASSSVLAREQYF
cdr3_nt: TGCGCCAGCAGTTCGGTCCTAGCCCGGGAGCAGTACTTC

cdr3_length: 13
v_call: TRBV10-3
j_call: TRBJ1-1
clone_size: few
d_call: NA
cdr3_aa: CAISGGVFTEAFF
cdr3_nt: TGTGCCATCAGTGGAGGGGTATTCACTGAAGCTTTCTTT

cdr3_length: 15
v_call: TRBV5-1
j_call: TRBJ1-1
clone_size: many
d_call: TRBD1
cdr3_aa: CASNFRTGENTEAFF
cdr3_nt: TGCGCCAGCAACTTTAGGACAGGGGAGAACACTGAAGCTTTCTTT

cdr3_length: 14
v_call: TRBV7-9
j_call: TRBJ2-5
clone_size: many
d_call: NA
cdr3_aa: CASIPGTRWETQYF
cdr3_nt: TGTGCCAGCATCCCCGGGACACGGTGGGAGACCCAGTACTTC

cdr3_length: 13
v_call: TRBV20-1
j_call: TRBJ2-1
clone_size: many
d_call: TRBD1
cdr3_aa: CSARRQGYNEQFF
cdr3_nt: TGCAGTGCTCGAAGACAGGGCTACAATGAGCAGTTCTTC

cdr3_length: 13
v_call: TRBV6-5
j_call: TRBJ1-5
clone_size: many
d_call: NA
cdr3_aa: CASSYSTDQPQHF
cdr3_nt: TGTGCCAGCAGTTACTCGACAGATCAGCCCCAGCATTTT

cdr3_length: 12
v_call: TRBV18
j_call: TRBJ2-3
clone_size: few
d_call: NA
cdr3_aa: CASSIYADTQYF
cdr3_nt: TGTGCCAGCTCAATTTATGCAGATACGCAGTATTTT

cdr3_length: 16
v_call: TRBV29-1
j_call: TRBJ2-5
clone_size: many
d_call: NA
cdr3_aa: CSVEYQVTLYPKTQYF
cdr3_nt: TGCAGCGTTGAATATCAGGTTACCCTGTACCCAAAGACCCAGTACTTC

cdr3_length: 14
v_call: TRBV5-1
j_call: TRBJ1-1
clone_size: many
d_call: NA
cdr3_aa: CASSVGRSDTEAFF
cdr3_nt: TGCGCCAGCAGCGTCGGACGGTCGGACACTGAAGCTTTCTTT

cdr3_length: 13
v_call: TRBV29-1
j_call: TRBJ2-2
clone_size: NA
d_call: NA
cdr3_aa: CSASGTYTGELFF
cdr3_nt: TGCAGCGCCTCCGGGACCTACACCGGGGAGCTGTTTTTT

cdr3_length: 16
v_call: TRBV4-1
j_call: TRBJ1-1
clone_size: many
d_call: TRBD1
cdr3_aa: CASSPGQGPMNTEAFF
cdr3_nt: TGCGCCAGCAGCCCGGGACAGGGCCCTATGAACACTGAAGCTTTCTTT

cdr3_length: 15
v_call: TRBV6-5
j_call: TRBJ2-2
clone_size: many
d_call: NA
cdr3_aa: CASSYSKSNTGELFF
cdr3_nt: TGTGCCAGCAGTTACTCGAAGTCCAACACCGGGGAGCTGTTTTTT

cdr3_length: 14
v_call: TRBV7-2
j_call: TRBJ2-2
clone_size: NA
d_call: TRBD2
cdr3_aa: CASMGGGRTGELFF
cdr3_nt: TGTGCCAGCATGGGCGGGGGGAGAACCGGGGAGCTGTTTTTT

cdr3_length: 13
v_call: TRBV20-1
j_call: TRBJ2-3
clone_size: many
d_call: NA
cdr3_aa: CSSFSGERNTQYF
cdr3_nt: TGCAGTTCCTTTTCGGGAGAGAGGAATACGCAGTATTTT

cdr3_length: 12
v_call: TRBV9
j_call: TRBJ1-2
clone_size: many
d_call: NA
cdr3_aa: CASSEGETGYTF
cdr3_nt: TGTGCCAGCAGCGAGGGGGAAACGGGCTACACCTTC

cdr3_length: 15
v_call: TRBV7-7
j_call: TRBJ2-1
clone_size: many
d_call: NA
cdr3_aa: CASSPDVNSYNEQFF
cdr3_nt: TGTGCCAGCAGCCCGGACGTAAACTCCTACAATGAGCAGTTCTTC

cdr3_length: 15
v_call: TRBV5-1
j_call: TRBJ1-2
clone_size: many
d_call: NA
cdr3_aa: CASSQTPRDHYGYTF
cdr3_nt: TGCGCCAGCAGCCAAACGCCCAGGGACCACTATGGCTACACCTTC

cdr3_length: 13
v_call: TRBV14
j_call: TRBJ2-6
clone_size: many
d_call: NA
cdr3_aa: CASSNSGANVLTF
cdr3_nt: TGTGCCAGCAGCAACTCTGGGGCCAACGTCCTGACTTTC

cdr3_length: 14
v_call: TRBV5-1
j_call: TRBJ1-2
clone_size: NA
d_call: NA
cdr3_aa: CASRLSLGGPGYTF
cdr3_nt: TGCGCCAGCCGACTCAGCTTGGGGGGACCTGGCTACACCTTC

cdr3_length: 15
v_call: TRBV7-2
j_call: TRBJ2-5
clone_size: many
d_call: NA
cdr3_aa: CASSLQTGLQETQYF
cdr3_nt: TGTGCCAGCAGCCTGCAGACAGGACTACAAGAGACCCAGTACTTC

cdr3_length: 15
v_call: TRBV7-2
j_call: TRBJ2-3
clone_size: many
d_call: NA
cdr3_aa: CASSSLTATTDTQYF
cdr3_nt: TGTGCCAGCAGCTCTTTGACCGCGACCACAGATACGCAGTATTTT

cdr3_length: 12
v_call: TRBV3-1
j_call: TRBJ2-1
clone_size: many
d_call: NA
cdr3_aa: CASSHGGGEQFF
cdr3_nt: TGTGCCAGCAGCCATGGCGGGGGCGAGCAGTTCTTC

cdr3_length: 16
v_call: TRBV5-1
j_call: TRBJ2-3
clone_size: many
d_call: TRBD2
cdr3_aa: CASSLGLAGTTDTQYF
cdr3_nt: TGCGCCAGCAGCTTGGGGCTAGCGGGGACCACAGATACGCAGTATTTT